This T cell receptor beta chain originates from a study of spatial heterogeneity in lung cancer (dated by TCRdb to about 2019). General notes on the study: Beta-chain transcripts were consistently detected in greater numbers than alpha-chain transcripts, which likely reflects a higher abundance of beta-chain transcripts. In the raw uncorrected reads, each unique combination of TCR and UMI appeared more than ten times on average. In non-small cell lung cancer, the study quantitatively compared TCR alpha and beta repertoires across several tumor regions, matched nontumor lung, and blood. Nonsynonymous mutation counts, determined by whole-exome sequencing of tumor tissue, were related to TCR repertoire features. Both alpha and beta chains were TCR-sequenced in samples taken at surgery, namely 220 tumor regions, fewer than 85 matched nontumor lung samples and 50 to 60 PBMC samples.

Paper-wide results and their limitations: Ubiquitous expanded tumor TCRs showed up in blood more often at tumor resection than at routine follow-up. Additional single-cell paired TCR alpha and beta sequencing was considered necessary to confirm, at a functional level, the hypothesis that regional TCRs recognize regional mutations.

The germline V gene supplies CDR1 SGHAT and CDR2 FQNNGV. Inclusive of the bounding cysteine and phenylalanine, the CDR3 is 14 residues long. Of all the DNA, just the CDR3 is kept, 42 bases in frame from base 1. The junction shows trimming of 0 bases on V and 9 bases on J, plus 12 bases between the germline ends. To note about this clonotype: Its antigen is not yet known. No base qualities exist here, and no much larger clone lies one base off it.

Sample time point, as interpreted from the label and publication: sample taken at primary tumor resection. TCR sequencing used whole RNA extracted from tumor and nontumor lung tissue, or from cryopreserved PBMC samples, without cell sorting. Samples were obtained from approximately 76 patients with early-stage, untreated non-small cell lung cancer from the lung TRACERx cohort. Only patients for whom sufficient RNA was available from at least two tumor regions were selected for TCR sequencing. Library generation was performed with 5' RACE. The instrument was a NextSeq 500. The TCR library protocol attached a unique molecular identifier to each TCR cDNA molecule to allow correction of PCR and sequencing errors. Regarding the original processing steps: Decombinator tools were used for TCR identification, UMI-based error correction and CDR3 extraction. TCRs above a frequency of 2 per 1,000, corresponding to the top 1% of the tumor frequency distribution, were defined as expanded. Renyi diversity was calculated using the R vegan package after each repertoire was subsampled 100 times to 5,000 TCRs. CDR3 similarity networks were constructed using string-kernel similarity of amino acid triplets, with links drawn between CDR3s whose pairwise similarity was above 0.82. Starting from the raw public reads, TCRdb applied fastp trimming at Q25, assembled clones with MiXCR and retained in-frame beta chains. CDR3 protein duplicates are merged, each entry listing the most common genes and DNA. TCRdb, not the authors, supplied the V and J calls. The sample table holds 35,000 to 55,000 distinct CDR3 sequences, of which about 6.7% were seen once. 35% to 55% of the sample goes to the ten largest clones.

Recombination joined TRBV11-2 with TRBJ2-1; a confident D gene designation cannot be given. The source is a female donor with early-stage non-small cell lung cancer. The source was PBMCs, collected at surgery. The nucleotides are TGTGCCAGCAGCTTAGATCGCCGATCGGGTGAGCAGTTCTTC. Its product reads: CASSLDRRSGEQFF.